The 4 T cell receptor beta chains listed next were all sequenced from one sample in a study of cytomegalovirus exposure and HLA in healthy donors (dated by TCRdb to about 2017). Library method: the immunoSEQ multiplex PCR assay. The multiplex PCR relied on a mix of 60 forward primers for TCR Vbeta segments and 13 reverse primers for TCR Jbeta segments. Drawn from immuneACCESS, this table holds only the in-frame rearrangements with V and J called that TCRdb kept. Clones are partly lost; checked studies trace under half to an unresolved V gene and leave the rest unexplained. This sample is represented by fewer than 120,000 clones; around 83% of them were singletons. Roughly 2.9% of the sample is taken by the ten largest. Material for sequencing was PBMCs. These receptors were obtained from a woman aged 55-69 years in good health and CMV-seropositive.

This clone was seen a single time. The rearrangement joins TRBV7-3 to TRBJ2-7, with 8 bases matching TRBD2. J gave up 6 bases and V 5 bases, and 21 bases lay outside the gene matches. Germline V gives CDR1 SGHTA, CDR2 FQGTGA. The CDR3 is 18 amino acids. CDR3 bases: TGTGCCAGCAGCCCCAGAGCCGGGACTAGAATTTGTAGCCGCGAGCAGTACTTC. Protein sequence: CASSPRAGTRICSREQYF.

This clone was recorded only once. The CDR3 protein is CASSSNGDRPSNTEAFF. CDR3 coding DNA: TGCGCCAGCAGCTCCAATGGTGACAGACCATCGAACACTGAAGCTTTCTTT. The chain links TRBV5-1 to TRBJ1-1; TRBD1 might be the D (5 bases). Germline CDR1 and CDR2: SGHRS and YFSETQ. Trimming removed 3 bases from V and 1 base from J, with 19 bases in between. The CDR3 loop spans 17 amino acids.

The chain carries TRBV29-1 and TRBJ2-5, with unresolved D. CDR3 size: 12 residues. The germline V gene encodes CDR1 SQVTM and CDR2 ANQGSEA. V lost 5 bases and J lost 1, with 8 bases in between. The CDR3 loop is CSVSYSQETQYF. CDR3 bases: TGCAGCGTTTCTTATAGCCAAGAGACCCAGTACTTC.

This chain joins TRBV5-4 and TRBJ2-1, with 7 nucleotides matching TRBD2. The CDR3 contains 13 residues. V gave up 0 bases and J gave up 8 bases; unmatched junction bases: 2. The germline gives CDR1 SGHNT, CDR2 YYREEE (reference sequence). Here the CDR3 reads CASSLAGGYEQFF. Here the CDR3 DNA reads TGTGCCAGCAGCTTGGCGGGAGGCTATGAGCAGTTCTTC.